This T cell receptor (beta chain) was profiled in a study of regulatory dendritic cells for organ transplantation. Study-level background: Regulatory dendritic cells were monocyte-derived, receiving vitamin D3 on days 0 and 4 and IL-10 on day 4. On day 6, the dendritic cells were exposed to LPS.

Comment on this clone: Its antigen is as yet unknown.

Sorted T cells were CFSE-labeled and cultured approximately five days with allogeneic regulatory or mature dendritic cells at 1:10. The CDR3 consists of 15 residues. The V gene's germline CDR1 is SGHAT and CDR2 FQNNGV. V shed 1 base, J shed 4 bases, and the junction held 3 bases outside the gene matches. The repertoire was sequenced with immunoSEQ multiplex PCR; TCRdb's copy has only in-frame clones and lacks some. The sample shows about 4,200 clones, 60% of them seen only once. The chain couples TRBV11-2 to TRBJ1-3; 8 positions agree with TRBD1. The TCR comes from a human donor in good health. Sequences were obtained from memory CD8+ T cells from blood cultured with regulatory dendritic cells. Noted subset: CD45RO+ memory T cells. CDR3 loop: CASSLGTGKGNTIYF. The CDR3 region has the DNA TGTGCCAGCAGCTTAGGGACAGGGAAAGGAAACACCATATATTTT.